This TCR beta chain was profiled in a study of cytomegalovirus exposure and HLA in healthy donors. The wider study: One earlier analysis, a look at approximately 180 million T cells, found some 120 million unique TCR beta sequences. Whole-study results and caveats: Per published accounts, TCR beta sequences correctly predicted the HLA-A and HLA-B alleles of most subjects. Per a later analysis, about 18,000 TCR beta sequences showed association with HLA alleles at 0.05 false discovery rate. The classifier was said to identify cytomegalovirus status with high specificity and sensitivity.

Both 60 Vbeta primers and 13 Jbeta primers went into the PCR. Profiled with immunoSEQ multiplex PCR; TCRdb holds only in-frame clones, not every one. The table has 150,000 to 200,000 clones, roughly 84% seen once. Germline-derived CDR1 and CDR2 are SGHTA and FQGNSA. This CDR3 comprises 15 residues. Trimming stripped 3 bases from V and 2 bases from J, with 12 bases between. As to this clone: What it binds is unknown.

This clonotype originated in a boy between 10 and 17 years old in good health and CMV-seronegative. The chain carries TRBV7-2 and TRBJ2-3; a possible D gene is TRBD2 (6 bases). Material: PBMCs. Written as DNA, the CDR3 is TGTGCCAGCAGCTTCCGGGGGTCACACACAGATACGCAGTATTTT. This encodes CASSFRGSHTDTQYF.